Below, 11 T cell receptor beta chains from the same sample are listed, as sequenced in a study of blood T cells in healthy people across ages. A second PCR, run for about 6 to 12 cycles, used a sample-barcoded 5' primer plus a J-beta primer mix. One entry per CDR3 protein results from TCRdb running MiXCR on the 5' RACE reads. The sample holds 700,000 to 950,000 distinct CDR3 sequences, about 42% seen once. The sample consisted of blood. These receptors were collected from a woman aged 60 to 75 in good health.

The chain couples TRBV6-5 to TRBJ2-5; 10 nucleotides line up with TRBD1. The germline gives CDR1 MNHEY, CDR2 SVGAGI. V shed 0 bases, J shed 0 bases, and the junction held 13 bases outside the gene matches. This CDR3 region has 20 residues. CDR3 amino acids: CASSYSVPGQGPRYQETQYF. CDR3 DNA sequence: TGTGCCAGCAGTTACTCCGTTCCGGGACAGGGGCCTCGGTACCAAGAGACCCAGTACTTC.

V gene TRBV20-1 combines with J gene TRBJ1-1; unclear D gene. CDR3 length equals 13 residues. Germline CDR1 is DFQATT and CDR2 is SNEGSKA (reference sequence). V was clipped by 2 bases and J by 5 bases, with 12 bases between them. In DNA form, the CDR3 reads TGCAGTGCTAGACTGCAGGAGCAGACTGAAGCTTTCTTT. This sequence encodes CSARLQEQTEAFF.

CDR3 loop: CASSTGLAGDDEQFF. The CDR3 DNA follows: TGTGCCAGTAGTACGGGACTAGCGGGAGATGATGAGCAGTTCTTC. The chain uses TRBV19 and TRBJ2-1, with 14 bases aligning to TRBD2. Germline assignment: CDR1 LNHDA and CDR2 SQIVND (reference sequence). Germline trimming cut 4 bases from V and 8 bases from J; bases unmatched to any gene: 4. CDR3 length: 15 residues.

J is TRBJ2-5 and V is TRBV5-4, with TRBD2 as a possible D gene (5 bases). V was cut by 4 bases and J by 10 bases, with 20 bases left in between. CDR3 length: 14 residues. Germline V lookup: CDR1 SGHNT, CDR2 YYREEE (reference sequence). CDR3 sequence: CASSPWVSSGDQYF. CDR3 sequence (DNA): TGTGCCAGCAGCCCCTGGGTTTCTTCCGGGGACCAGTACTTC.

This clonotype was seen ten or more times. V usage is TRBV20-1 and J usage is TRBJ2-3; D gene ambiguous. V lost 2 bases and J lost 1, with 7 bases in between. In germline, CDR1 is DFQATT, CDR2 SNEGSKA (reference sequence). This CDR3 is 13 amino acids long. CDR3 sequence (DNA): TGCAGTGCTAGAATTGAGGGCACAGATACGCAGTATTTT. The encoded protein is CSARIEGTDTQYF.

The DNA for the CDR3 is TGTGCCAGCAGCCCCACGGGCGAGACGGGCTCCACTGAAGCTTTCTTT. Amino acid sequence: CASSPTGETGSTEAFF. V is TRBV11-2 and J is TRBJ1-1; D is ambiguous. CDR3 length equals 16 residues. Germline V gives CDR1 SGHAT, CDR2 FQNNGV. V gave up 5 bases and J gave up 4 bases, with 20 bases separating them.

V usage is TRBV3-1 and J usage is TRBJ1-2; unclear D gene. Deletions cut 5 bases from V and 3 bases from J, with 16 bases between. There are 15 residues in the CDR3. Germline V gives CDR1 LGHDT, CDR2 YNNKEL (reference sequence). Written as DNA, the CDR3 is TGTGCCAGCAGCTTCCATGGGAGGGCGGACTATGGCTACACCTTC. Encoded protein: CASSFHGRADYGYTF.

V gene TRBV25-1 combines with J gene TRBJ2-3, with a possible D match to TRBD2 (5 bases). Trimming stripped 5 bases from V and 1 base from J, with 22 bases between. The germline CDR1 and CDR2 sequences are MGHDK and SYGVNS. The CDR3 is 18 residues long. CDR3 amino acids: CASSSREGQARGTDTQYF. The DNA of the CDR3 is TGTGCCAGCAGTTCCCGAGAGGGCCAGGCCCGGGGCACAGATACGCAGTATTTT.

In regard to this clonotype: A much larger clone differs from this one at a single base, so this may be a read error. This chain joins TRBV29-1 and TRBJ2-4; D not certain. V lost 8 bases and J lost 1, with 12 bases in between. The CDR3 extends over 13 amino acids. Germline-derived CDR1 and CDR2 are SQVTM and ANQGSEA. Here the CDR3 DNA reads TGCAGCTCCGGGCCGATGGCCAAAAACATTCAGTACTTC. As protein: CSSGPMAKNIQYF.

This clonotype was found many times. The chain couples TRBV20-1 to TRBJ2-7; 7 bases fit TRBD2. The V and J ends lost 3 bases and 5 bases, in that order; junction bases with no gene match: 10. Germline V gives CDR1 DFQATT, CDR2 SNEGSKA (reference sequence). The CDR3 is 14 amino acids. CDR3 bases: TGCAGTGCTAGCCGCGGCGGGAGTGTCCACGAGCAGTACTTC. It is translated as CSASRGGSVHEQYF.

The genes are TRBV29-1 and TRBJ2-3; D unclear. CDR1 is SQVTM, CDR2 ANQGSEA, per germline. V dropped 3 bases and J dropped 11 bases, with 9 bases sitting between them. The CDR3 runs to 10 residues. The CDR3 loop reads CSVDLVGQYF. In DNA, the CDR3 is TGCAGCGTTGATTTAGTAGGGCAGTATTTT.